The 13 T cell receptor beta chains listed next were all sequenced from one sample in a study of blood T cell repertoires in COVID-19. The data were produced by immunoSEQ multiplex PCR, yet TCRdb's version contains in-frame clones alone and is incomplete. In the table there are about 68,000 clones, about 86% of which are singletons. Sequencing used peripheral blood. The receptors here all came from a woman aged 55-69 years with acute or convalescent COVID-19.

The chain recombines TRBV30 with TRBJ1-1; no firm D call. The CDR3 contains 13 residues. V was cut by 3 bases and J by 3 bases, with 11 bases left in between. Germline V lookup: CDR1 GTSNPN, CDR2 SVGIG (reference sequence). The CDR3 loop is CAWRVSWDTEAFF. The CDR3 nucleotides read TGTGCCTGGAGAGTTAGCTGGGACACTGAAGCTTTCTTT.

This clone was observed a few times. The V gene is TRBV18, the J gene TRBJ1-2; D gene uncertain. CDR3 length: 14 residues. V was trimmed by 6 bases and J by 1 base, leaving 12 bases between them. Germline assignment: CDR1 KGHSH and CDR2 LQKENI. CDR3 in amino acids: CASSGGLFNYGYTF. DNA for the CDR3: TGTGCCAGCTCGGGTGGACTTTTTAACTATGGCTACACCTTC.

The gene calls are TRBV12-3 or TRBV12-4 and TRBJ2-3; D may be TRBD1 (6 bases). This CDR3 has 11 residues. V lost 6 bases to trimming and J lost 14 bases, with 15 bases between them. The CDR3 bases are TGTGCCAGCAGGGACAGCTCCAGTGTGTATTTT. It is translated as CASRDSSSVYF.

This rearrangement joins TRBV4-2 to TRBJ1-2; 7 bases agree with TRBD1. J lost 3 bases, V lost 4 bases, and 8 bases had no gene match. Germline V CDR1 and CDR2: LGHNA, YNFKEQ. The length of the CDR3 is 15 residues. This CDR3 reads CASSRDSWADYGYTF. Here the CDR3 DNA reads TGTGCCAGCAGCCGGGACAGTTGGGCAGACTATGGCTACACCTTC.

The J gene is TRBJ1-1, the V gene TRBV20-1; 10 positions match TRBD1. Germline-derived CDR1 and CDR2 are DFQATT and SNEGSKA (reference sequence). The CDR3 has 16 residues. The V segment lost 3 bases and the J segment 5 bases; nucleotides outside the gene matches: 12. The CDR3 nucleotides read TGCAGTGCTAGTTTTTACGACAGGGGGCGGAGGACTGAAGCTTTCTTT. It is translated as CSASFYDRGRRTEAFF.

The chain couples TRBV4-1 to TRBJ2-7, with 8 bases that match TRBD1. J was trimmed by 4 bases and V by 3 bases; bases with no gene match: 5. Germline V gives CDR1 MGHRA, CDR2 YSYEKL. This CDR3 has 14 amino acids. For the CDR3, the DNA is TGCGCCAGCAGCCATGCGGACAGGGATTACGAGCAGTACTTC. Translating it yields CASSHADRDYEQYF.

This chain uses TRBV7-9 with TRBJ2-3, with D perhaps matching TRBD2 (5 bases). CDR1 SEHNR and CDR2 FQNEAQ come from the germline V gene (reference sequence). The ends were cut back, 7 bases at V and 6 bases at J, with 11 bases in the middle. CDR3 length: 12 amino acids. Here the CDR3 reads CASTPEEDTQYF. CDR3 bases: TGTGCCAGCACTCCGGAGGAGGATACGCAGTATTTT.

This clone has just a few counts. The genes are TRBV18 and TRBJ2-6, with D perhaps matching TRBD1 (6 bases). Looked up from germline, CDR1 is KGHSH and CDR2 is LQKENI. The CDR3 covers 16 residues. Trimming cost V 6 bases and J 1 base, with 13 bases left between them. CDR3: CASSAQGWSGANVLTF. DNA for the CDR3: TGTGCCAGCTCCGCACAGGGTTGGTCTGGGGCCAACGTCCTGACTTTC.

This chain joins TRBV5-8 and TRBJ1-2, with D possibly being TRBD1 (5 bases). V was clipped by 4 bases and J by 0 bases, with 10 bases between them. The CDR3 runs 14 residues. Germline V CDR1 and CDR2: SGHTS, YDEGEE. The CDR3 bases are TGTGCCAGCAGCGCGACAGATCCTAACTATGGCTACACCTTC. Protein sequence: CASSATDPNYGYTF.

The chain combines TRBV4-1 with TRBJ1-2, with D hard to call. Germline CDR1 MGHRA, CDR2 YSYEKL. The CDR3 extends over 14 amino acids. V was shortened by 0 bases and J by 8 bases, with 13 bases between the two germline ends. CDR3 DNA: TGCGCCAGCAGCCAAGATTGGCAGGTTGGCGGCTACACCTTC. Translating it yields CASSQDWQVGGYTF.

CDR3 residues: CATSRELAGGDTQYF. The DNA for the CDR3 is TGTGCCACCAGCAGAGAACTAGCGGGAGGGGATACGCAGTATTTT. The chain is built from TRBV15 and TRBJ2-3, with 13 bases that match TRBD2. V shed 0 bases, J shed 6 bases, and the junction held 0 bases outside the gene matches. This CDR3 has 15 residues. Germline V CDR1 and CDR2: LNHNV, YYDKDF (reference sequence).

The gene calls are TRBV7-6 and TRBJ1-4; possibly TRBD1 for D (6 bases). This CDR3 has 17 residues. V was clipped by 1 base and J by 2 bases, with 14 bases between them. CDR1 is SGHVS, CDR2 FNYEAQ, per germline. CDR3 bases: TGTGCCAGCAGCTTAGTTTTGGCGGGGGGCACTAATGAAAAACTGTTTTTT. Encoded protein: CASSLVLAGGTNEKLFF.

The CDR3 spells CASSLGSRDFTDTQYF. In DNA, the CDR3 is TGCGCCAGCAGCTTGGGCAGTCGGGACTTCACAGATACGCAGTATTTT. The V gene is TRBV5-1, the J gene TRBJ2-3; possibly TRBD2 for D (6 bases). The CDR3 runs to 16 residues. The V gene lost 0 bases and the J gene lost 2 bases, with 13 bases spanning the gap. CDR1 and CDR2 from the germline V gene are SGHRS and YFSETQ.